The T cell receptor beta chain described here comes from a study of naive and memory T cell subsets. Two oligonucleotides, mixed equimolar, formed the beta constant-region primer covering TRBC1 and TRBC2. TCRdb called the UMI-ligation and nested PCR reads again in MiXCR, with one record for every CDR3 protein. The sample has 89,000 or so distinct CDR3 sequences, around 13% seen once. The germline CDR1 and CDR2 sequences are MDHEN and SYDVKM. V shed 1 base, J shed 9 bases, and the junction held 6 bases outside the gene matches. This CDR3 spans 15 amino acids. This clonotype was observed a handful of times.

Sequencing was done on a sample of central memory CD4+ T cells from blood. The source is a human donor in good health. The chain couples TRBV28 to TRBJ2-1; 10 nucleotides match TRBD2. The CDR3 protein is CASSLSGTSDTEQFF. Here the CDR3 DNA reads TGTGCCAGCAGTTTATCCGGGACTAGCGACACTGAGCAGTTCTTC.